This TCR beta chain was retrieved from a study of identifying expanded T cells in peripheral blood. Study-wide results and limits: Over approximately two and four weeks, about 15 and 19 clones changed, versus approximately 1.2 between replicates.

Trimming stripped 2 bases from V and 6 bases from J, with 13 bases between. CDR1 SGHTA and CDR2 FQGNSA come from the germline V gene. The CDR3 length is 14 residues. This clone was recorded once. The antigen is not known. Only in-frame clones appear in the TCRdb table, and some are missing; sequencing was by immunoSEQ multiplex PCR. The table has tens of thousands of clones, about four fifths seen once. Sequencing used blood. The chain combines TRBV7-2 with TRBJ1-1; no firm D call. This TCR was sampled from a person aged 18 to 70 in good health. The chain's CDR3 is CASSLSNNGPEAFF. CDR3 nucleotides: TGTGCCAGCAGCTTAAGTAATAACGGACCTGAAGCTTTCTTT.